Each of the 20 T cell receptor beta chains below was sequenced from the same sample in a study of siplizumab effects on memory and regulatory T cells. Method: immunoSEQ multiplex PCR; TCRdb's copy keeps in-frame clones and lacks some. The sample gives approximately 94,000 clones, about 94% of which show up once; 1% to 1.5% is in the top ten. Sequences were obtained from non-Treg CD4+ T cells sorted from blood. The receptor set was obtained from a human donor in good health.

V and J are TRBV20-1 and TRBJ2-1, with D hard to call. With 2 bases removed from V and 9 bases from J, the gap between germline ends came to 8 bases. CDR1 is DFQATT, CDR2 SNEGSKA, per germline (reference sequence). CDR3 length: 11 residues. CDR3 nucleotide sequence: TGCAGTGCTAGACGAGTAGGTGAGCAGTTCTTC. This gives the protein CSARRVGEQFF.

This CDR3 is CASSRSRDRGMYEQYF. In DNA form, the CDR3 reads TGTGCCAGCAGTCGTTCCCGGGACAGGGGAATGTACGAGCAGTACTTC. The gene calls are TRBV28 and TRBJ2-7; 10 nucleotides match TRBD1. Trimming cost V 5 bases and J 4 bases; bases outside gene matches: 11. The CDR3 runs 16 residues. Germline V gene sequence: CDR1 MDHEN, CDR2 SYDVKM.

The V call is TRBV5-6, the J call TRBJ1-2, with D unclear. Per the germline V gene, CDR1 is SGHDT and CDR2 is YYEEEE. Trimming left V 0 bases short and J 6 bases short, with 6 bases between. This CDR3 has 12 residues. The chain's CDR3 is CASSLESHGYTF. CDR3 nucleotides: TGTGCCAGCAGCTTGGAATCGCATGGCTACACCTTC.

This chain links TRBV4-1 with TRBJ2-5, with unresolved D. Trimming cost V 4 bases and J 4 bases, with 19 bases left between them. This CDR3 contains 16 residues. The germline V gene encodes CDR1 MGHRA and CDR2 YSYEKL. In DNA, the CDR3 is TGCGCCAGCAGCCTAAATCCCGGGCTCCCGACAGAGACCCAGTACTTC. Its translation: CASSLNPGLPTETQYF.

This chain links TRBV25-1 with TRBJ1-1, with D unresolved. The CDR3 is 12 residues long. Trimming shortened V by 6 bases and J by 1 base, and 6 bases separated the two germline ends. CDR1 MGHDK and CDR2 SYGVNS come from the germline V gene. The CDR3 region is CASRDSNTEAFF. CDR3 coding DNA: TGTGCCAGCAGGGATTCGAACACTGAAGCTTTCTTT.

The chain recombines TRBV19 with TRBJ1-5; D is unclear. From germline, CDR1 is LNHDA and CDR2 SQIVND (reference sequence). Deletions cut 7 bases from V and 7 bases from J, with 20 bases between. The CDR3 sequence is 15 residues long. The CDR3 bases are TGTGCCAGTACCTCAGGCGGTCTGGGTTACCAGCCCCAGCATTTT. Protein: CASTSGGLGYQPQHF.

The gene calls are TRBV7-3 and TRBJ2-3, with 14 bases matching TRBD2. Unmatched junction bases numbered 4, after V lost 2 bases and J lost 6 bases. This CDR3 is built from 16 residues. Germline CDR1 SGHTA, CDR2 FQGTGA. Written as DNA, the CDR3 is TGTGCCAGCAGCTTAGGACTAGCGGGAGGATTGGATACGCAGTATTTT. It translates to CASSLGLAGGLDTQYF.

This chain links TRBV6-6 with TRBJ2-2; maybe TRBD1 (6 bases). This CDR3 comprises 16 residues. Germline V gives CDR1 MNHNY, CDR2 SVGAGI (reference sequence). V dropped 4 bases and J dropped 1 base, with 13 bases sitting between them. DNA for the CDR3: TGTGCCAGCAGTTTATTGCCGGGACAGAACACCGGGGAGCTGTTTTTT. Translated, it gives CASSLLPGQNTGELFF.

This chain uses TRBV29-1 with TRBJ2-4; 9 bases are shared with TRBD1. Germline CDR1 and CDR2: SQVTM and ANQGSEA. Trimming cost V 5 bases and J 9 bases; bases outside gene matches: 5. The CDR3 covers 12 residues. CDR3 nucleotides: TGCAGCGTTTACGACAGGGGGAGCATTCAGTACTTC. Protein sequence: CSVYDRGSIQYF.

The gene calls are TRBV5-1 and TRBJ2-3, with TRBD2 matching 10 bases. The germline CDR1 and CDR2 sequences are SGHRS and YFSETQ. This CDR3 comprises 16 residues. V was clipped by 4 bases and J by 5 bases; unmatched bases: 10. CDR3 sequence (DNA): TGCGCCAGCAGCCAGGGACTAGCGCCAAACATAGATACGCAGTATTTT. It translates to CASSQGLAPNIDTQYF.

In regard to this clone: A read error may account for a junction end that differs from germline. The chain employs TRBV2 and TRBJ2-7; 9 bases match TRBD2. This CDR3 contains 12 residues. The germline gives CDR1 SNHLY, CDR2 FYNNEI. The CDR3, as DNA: TGTGCCAGCTGGAAACTAGCGGGTAGCCTAATATTC. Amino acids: CASWKLAGSLIF. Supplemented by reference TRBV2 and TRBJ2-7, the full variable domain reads EPEVTQTPSHQVTQMGQEVILRCVPISNHLYFYWYRQILGQKVEFLVSFYNNEISEKSEIFDDQFSVERPDGSNFTLKIRSTKLEDSAMYFCASWKLAGSLIFGPGTRLTVT.

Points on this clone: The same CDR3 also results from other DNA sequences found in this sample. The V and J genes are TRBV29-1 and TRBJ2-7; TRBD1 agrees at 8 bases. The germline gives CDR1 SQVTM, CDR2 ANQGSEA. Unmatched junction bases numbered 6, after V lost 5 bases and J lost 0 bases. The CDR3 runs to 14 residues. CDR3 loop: CSVIGTGASYEQYF. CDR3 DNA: TGCAGCGTTATAGGGACAGGAGCCTCCTACGAGCAGTACTTC.

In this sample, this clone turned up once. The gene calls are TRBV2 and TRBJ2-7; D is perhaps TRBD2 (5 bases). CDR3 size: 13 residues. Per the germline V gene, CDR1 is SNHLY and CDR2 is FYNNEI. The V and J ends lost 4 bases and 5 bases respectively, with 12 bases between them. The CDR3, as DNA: TGTGCCAGCAGTGTAACTAGGCAAAACGAGCAGTACTTC. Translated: CASSVTRQNEQYF.

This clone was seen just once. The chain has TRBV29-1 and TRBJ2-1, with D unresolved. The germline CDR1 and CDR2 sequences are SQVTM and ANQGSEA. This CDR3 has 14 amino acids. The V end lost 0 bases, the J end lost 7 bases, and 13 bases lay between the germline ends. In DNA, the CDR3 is TGCAGCGTTGAAGATCAATTCAAGGGTAATGAGCAGTTCTTC. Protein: CSVEDQFKGNEQFF.

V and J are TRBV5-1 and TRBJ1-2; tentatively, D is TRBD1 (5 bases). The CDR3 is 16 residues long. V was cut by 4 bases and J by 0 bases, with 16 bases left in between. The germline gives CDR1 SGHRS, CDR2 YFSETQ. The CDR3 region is CASSPKDQGPNYGYTF. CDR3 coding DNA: TGCGCCAGCAGCCCAAAGGATCAGGGCCCTAACTATGGCTACACCTTC.

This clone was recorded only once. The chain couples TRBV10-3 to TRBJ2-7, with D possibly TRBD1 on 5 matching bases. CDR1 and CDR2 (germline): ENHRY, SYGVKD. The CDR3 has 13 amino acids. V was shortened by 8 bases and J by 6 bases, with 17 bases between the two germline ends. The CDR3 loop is CAIGLDSRGEQYF. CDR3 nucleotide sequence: TGTGCCATCGGATTAGACAGTCGCGGCGAGCAGTACTTC.

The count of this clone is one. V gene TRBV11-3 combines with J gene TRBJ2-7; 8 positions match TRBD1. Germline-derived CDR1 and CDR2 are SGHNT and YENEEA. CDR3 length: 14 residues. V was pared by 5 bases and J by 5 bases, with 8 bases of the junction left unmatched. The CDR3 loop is CASSVGQASDEQYF. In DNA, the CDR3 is TGTGCCAGCAGCGTGGGACAGGCGTCTGACGAGCAGTACTTC.

The CDR3 DNA reads as TGTGCCAGCAACCGAAGTCCCATAGCGGGAGGGGGAGATACGCAGTATTTT. Amino acid sequence: CASNRSPIAGGGDTQYF. The rearrangement joins TRBV7-2 to TRBJ2-3; 11 bases agree with TRBD2. The CDR3 extends over 17 amino acids. The J segment lost 5 bases and the V segment lost 7 bases, leaving 14 bases of the junction unmatched. Germline V lookup: CDR1 SGHTA, CDR2 FQGNSA.

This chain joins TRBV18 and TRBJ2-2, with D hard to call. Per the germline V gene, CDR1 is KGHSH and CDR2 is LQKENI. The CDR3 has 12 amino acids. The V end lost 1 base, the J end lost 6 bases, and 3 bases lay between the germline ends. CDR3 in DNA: TGTGCCAGCTCACCACAGTCCGGGGAGCTGTTTTTT. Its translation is CASSPQSGELFF.

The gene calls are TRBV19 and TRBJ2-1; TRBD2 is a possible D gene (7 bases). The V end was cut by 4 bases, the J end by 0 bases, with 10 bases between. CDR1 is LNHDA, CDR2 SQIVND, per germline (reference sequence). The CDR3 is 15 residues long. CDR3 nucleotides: TGTGCCAGTAGTAAGGGAGGGGGCTCCTACAATGAGCAGTTCTTC. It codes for CASSKGGGSYNEQFF.